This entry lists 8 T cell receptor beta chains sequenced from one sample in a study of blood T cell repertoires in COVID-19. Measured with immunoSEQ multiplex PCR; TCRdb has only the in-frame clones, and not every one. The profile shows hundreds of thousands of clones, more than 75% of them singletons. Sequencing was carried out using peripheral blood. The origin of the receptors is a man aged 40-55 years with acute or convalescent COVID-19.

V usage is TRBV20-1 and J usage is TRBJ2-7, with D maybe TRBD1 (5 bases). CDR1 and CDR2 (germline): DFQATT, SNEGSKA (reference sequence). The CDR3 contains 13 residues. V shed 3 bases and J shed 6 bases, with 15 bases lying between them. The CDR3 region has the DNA TGCAGTGCTAGTCGCAGGGTAATCGGCGAGCAGTACTTC. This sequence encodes CSASRRVIGEQYF.

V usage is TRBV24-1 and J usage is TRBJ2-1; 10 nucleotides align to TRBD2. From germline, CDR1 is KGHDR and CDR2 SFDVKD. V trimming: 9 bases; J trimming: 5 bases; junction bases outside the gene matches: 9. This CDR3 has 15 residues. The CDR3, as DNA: TGTGCCACCGGCCCAGCGGGGGGGCCACACAATGAGCAGTTCTTC. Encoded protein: CATGPAGGPHNEQFF.

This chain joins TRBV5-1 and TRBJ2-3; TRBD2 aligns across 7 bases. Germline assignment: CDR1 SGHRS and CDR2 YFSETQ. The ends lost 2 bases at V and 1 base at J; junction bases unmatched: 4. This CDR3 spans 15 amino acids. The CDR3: CASSLLALRTDTQYF. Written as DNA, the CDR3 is TGCGCCAGCAGCTTACTAGCGCTACGCACAGATACGCAGTATTTT.

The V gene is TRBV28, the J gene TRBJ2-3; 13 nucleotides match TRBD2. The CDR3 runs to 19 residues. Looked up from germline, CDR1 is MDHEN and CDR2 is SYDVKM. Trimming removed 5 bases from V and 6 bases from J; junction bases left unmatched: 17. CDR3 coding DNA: TGTGCCAGCAGTACATCGTCGGTACTAGCGGGGGGGACTGCGGATACGCAGTATTTT. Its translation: CASSTSSVLAGGTADTQYF.

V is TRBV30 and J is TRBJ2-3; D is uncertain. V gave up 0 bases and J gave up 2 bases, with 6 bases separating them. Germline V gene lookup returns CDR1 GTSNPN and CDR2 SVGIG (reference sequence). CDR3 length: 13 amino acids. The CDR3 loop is CAWSVLTTDTQYF. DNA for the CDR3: TGTGCCTGGAGTGTACTAACCACAGATACGCAGTATTTT.

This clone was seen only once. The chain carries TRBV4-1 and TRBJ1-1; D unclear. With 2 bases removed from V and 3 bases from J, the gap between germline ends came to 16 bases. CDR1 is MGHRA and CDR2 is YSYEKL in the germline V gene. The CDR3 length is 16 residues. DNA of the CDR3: TGCGCCAGCAGCCAATCGTTCCCGGCCGGGGACACTGAAGCTTTCTTT. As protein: CASSQSFPAGDTEAFF.

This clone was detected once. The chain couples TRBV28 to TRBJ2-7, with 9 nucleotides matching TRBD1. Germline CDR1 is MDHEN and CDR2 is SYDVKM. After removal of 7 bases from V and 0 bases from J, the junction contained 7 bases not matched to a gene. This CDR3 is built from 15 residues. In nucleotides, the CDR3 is TGTGCCAGCACACGAGGGACAGGGAGCTCCTACGAGCAGTACTTC. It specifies CASTRGTGSSYEQYF.

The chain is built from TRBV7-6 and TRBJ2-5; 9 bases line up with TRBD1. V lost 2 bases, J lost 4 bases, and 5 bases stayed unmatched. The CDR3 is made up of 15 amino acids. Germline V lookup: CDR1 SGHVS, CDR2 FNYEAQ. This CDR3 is CASSLTGGWGETQYF. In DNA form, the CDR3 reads TGTGCCAGCAGCTTAACAGGGGGCTGGGGAGAGACCCAGTACTTC.